This T cell receptor beta chain was retrieved from a study of T-cell memory formation after mild COVID-19. TCRdb re-analysed the 5' RACE reads in MiXCR, keeping a single row per CDR3 protein. Among approximately 210,000 distinct CDR3 sequences listed, about 17% were seen once. The CDR3 runs 13 residues. V lost 3 bases, J lost 8 bases, and 13 bases lay in between. The TCR sequence derives from an adult woman who had mild COVID-19 (a few samples of this study predate the infection). Cell type and time point are not known. Sequenced material: PBMCs or a T cell subset sorted from them (not recorded which). The chain employs TRBV12-3 or TRBV12-4 and TRBJ1-1; the D is unclear. CDR3 amino acids: CASSFGEWREAFF. The CDR3 coding sequence is TGTGCCAGCAGTTTTGGGGAGTGGAGAGAAGCTTTCTTT.